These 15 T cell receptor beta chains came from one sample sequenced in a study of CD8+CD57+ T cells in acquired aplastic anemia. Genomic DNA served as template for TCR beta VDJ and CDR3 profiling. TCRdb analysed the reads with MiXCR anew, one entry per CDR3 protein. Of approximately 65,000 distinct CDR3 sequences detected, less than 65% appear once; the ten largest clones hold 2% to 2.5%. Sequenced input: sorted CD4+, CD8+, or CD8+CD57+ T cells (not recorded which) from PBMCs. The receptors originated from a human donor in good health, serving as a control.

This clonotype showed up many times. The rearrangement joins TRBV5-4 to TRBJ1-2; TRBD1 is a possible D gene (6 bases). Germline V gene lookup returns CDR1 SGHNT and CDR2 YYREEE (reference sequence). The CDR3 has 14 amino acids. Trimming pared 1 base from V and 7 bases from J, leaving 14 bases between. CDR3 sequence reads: CASSLYGGKGGYTF. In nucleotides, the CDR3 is TGTGCCAGCAGCTTGTACGGGGGCAAGGGTGGCTACACCTTC.

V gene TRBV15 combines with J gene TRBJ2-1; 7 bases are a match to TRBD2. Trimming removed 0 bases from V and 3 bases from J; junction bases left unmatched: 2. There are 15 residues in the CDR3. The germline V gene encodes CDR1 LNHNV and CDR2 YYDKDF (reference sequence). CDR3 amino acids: CATSRDLADYNEQFF. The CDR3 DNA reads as TGTGCCACCAGCAGAGATCTAGCGGACTACAATGAGCAGTTCTTC.

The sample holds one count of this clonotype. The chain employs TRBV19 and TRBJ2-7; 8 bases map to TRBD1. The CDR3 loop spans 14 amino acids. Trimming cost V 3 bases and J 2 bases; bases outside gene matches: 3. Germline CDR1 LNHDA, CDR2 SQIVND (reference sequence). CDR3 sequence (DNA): TGTGCCAGTAGTATCAGGACAGGGCCCTACGAGCAGTACTTC. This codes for CASSIRTGPYEQYF.

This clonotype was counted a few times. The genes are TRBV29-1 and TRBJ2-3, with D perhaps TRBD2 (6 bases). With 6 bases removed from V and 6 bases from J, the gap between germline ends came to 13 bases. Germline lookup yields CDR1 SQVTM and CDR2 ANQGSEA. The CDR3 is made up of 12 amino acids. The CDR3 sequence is CSVGTAKDTQYF. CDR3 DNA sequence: TGCAGCGTGGGGACTGCCAAGGATACGCAGTATTTT.

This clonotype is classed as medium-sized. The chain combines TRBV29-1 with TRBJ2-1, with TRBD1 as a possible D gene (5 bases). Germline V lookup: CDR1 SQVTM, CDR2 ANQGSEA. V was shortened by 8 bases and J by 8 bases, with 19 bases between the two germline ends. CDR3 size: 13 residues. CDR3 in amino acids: CSRTHGQGHEQFF. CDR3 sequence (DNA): TGCAGCCGGACACATGGGCAAGGGCATGAGCAGTTCTTC.

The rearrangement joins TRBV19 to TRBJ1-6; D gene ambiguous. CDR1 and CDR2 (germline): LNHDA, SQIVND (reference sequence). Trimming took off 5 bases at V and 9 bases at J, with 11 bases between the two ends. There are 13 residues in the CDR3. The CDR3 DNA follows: TGTGCCAGTAGTCCCTCTAGGGCTTCACCCCTCCACTTT. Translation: CASSPSRASPLHF.

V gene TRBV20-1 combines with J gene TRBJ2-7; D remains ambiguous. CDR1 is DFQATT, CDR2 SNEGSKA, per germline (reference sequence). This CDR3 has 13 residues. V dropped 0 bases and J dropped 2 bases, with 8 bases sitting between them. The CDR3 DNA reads TGCAGTGCTAGAGATACAGAAGCCTACGAGCAGTACTTC. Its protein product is CSARDTEAYEQYF.

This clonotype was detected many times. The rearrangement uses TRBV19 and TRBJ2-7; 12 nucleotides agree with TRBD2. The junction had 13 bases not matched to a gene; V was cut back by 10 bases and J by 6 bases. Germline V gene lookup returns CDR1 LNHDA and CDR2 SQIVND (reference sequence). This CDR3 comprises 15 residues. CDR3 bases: TGTGCCACCGGACTAGCGGGATCCGGGATGGGCGAGCAGTACTTC. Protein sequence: CATGLAGSGMGEQYF.

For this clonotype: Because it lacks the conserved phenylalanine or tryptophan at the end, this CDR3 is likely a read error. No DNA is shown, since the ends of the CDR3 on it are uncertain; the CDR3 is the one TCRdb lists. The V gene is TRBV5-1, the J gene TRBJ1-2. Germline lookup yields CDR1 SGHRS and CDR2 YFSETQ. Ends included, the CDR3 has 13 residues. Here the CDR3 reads CASSRGNDYGCTS.

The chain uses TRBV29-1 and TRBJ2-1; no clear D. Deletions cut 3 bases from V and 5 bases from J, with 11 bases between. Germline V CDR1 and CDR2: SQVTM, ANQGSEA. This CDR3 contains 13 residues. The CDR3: CSVDVGQNNEQFF. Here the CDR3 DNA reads TGCAGCGTTGATGTCGGCCAGAACAATGAGCAGTTCTTC.

The CDR3 loop reads CASSYDVQGAYEQYF. Written as DNA, the CDR3 is TGTGCCAGCAGCTACGATGTTCAGGGGGCCTACGAGCAGTACTTC. The rearrangement joins TRBV2 to TRBJ2-7, with 7 bases that match TRBD1. Looked up from germline, CDR1 is SNHLY and CDR2 is FYNNEI. V shed 6 bases, J shed 2 bases, and the junction held 10 bases outside the gene matches. The CDR3 has 15 amino acids.

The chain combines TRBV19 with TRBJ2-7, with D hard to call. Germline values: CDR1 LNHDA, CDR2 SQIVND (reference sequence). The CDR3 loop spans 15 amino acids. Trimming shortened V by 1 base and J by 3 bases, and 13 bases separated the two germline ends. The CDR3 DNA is TGTGCCAGTAGTATAGGGGCCGACGGTGGCTACGAGCAGTACTTC. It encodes CASSIGADGGYEQYF.

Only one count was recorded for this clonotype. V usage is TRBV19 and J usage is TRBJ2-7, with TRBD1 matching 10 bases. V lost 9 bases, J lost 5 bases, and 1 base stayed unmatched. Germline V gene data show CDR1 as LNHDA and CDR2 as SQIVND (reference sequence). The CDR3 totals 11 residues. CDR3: CASGTGDEQYF. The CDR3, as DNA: TGTGCCAGCGGGACAGGGGACGAGCAGTACTTC.

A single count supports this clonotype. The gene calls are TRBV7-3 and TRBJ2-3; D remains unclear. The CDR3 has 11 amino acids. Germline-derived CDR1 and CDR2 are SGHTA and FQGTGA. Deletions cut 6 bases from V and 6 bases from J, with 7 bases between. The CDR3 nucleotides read TGTGCCAGCAGTGCCACGGATACGCAGTATTTT. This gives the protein CASSATDTQYF.

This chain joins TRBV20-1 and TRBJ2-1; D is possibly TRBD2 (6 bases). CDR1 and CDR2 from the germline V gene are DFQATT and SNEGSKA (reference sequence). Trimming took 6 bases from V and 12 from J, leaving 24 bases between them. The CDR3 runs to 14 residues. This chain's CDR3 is CSAVTSMRFNGQFF. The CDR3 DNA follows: TGCAGTGCCGTAACTAGCATGAGGTTCAACGGGCAGTTCTTC.